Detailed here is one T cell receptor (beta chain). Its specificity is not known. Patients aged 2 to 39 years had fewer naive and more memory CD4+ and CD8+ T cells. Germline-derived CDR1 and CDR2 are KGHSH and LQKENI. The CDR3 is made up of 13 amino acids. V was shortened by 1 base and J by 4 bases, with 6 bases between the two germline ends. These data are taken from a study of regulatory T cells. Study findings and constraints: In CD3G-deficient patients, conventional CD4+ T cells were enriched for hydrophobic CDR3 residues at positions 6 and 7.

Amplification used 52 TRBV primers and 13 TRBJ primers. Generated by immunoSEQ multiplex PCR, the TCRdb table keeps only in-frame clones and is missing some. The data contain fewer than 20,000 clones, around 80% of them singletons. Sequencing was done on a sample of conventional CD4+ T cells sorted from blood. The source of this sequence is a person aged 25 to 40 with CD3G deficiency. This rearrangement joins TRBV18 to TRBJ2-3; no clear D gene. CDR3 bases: TGTGCCAGCTCACCACGTGAGGCAGATACGCAGTATTTT. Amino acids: CASSPREADTQYF. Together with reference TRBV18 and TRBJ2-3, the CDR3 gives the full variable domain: NAGVMQNPRHLVRRRGQEARLRCSPMKGHSHVYWYRQLPEEGLKFMVYLQKENIIDESGMPKERFSAEFPKEGPSILRIQQVVRGDSAAYFCASSPREADTQYFGPGTRLTVL.